This T cell receptor beta chain was captured by sequencing in a study of control samples from healthy donors and cancer patients. TCRdb's table, derived via immunoSEQ multiplex PCR, lists solely in-frame clones and lacks some. The sample yields about 130,000 clones, 92% seen once. This CDR3 is built from 15 residues. Between the trimmed V and J ends, which lost 2 bases and 0 bases, there was a span of 10 bases. CDR1 and CDR2 from the germline V gene are SEHNR and FQNEAQ (reference sequence). The material sequenced was blood. The sequence came from a woman aged 45-59 years in good health. V gene TRBV7-9 combines with J gene TRBJ1-1; unclear D gene. The chain's CDR3 is CASSLSGPMNTEAFF. The CDR3 nucleotides read TGTGCCAGCAGCTTATCCGGGCCGATGAACACTGAAGCTTTCTTT.